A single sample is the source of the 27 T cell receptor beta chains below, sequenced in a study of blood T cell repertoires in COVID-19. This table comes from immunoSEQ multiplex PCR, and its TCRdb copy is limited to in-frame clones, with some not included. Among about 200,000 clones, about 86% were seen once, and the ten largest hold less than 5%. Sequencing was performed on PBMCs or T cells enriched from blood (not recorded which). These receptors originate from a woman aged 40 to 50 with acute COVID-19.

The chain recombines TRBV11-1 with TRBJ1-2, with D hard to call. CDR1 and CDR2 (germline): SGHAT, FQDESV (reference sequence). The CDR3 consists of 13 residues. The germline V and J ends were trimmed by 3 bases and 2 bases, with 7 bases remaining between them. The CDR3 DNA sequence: TGTGCCAGCAGCTTCGACTCAAACTATGGCTACACCTTC. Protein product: CASSFDSNYGYTF.

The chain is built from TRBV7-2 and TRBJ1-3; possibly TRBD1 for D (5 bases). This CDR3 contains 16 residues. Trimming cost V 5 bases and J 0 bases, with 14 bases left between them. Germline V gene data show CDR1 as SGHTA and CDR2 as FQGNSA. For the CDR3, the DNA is TGTGCCAGCAGCGTAGACAGCCCCCGCTCTGGAAACACCATATATTTT. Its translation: CASSVDSPRSGNTIYF.

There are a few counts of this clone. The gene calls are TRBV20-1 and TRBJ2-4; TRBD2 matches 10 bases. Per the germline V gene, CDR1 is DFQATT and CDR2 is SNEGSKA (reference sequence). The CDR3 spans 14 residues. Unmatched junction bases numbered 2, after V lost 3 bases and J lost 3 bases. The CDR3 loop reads CSASRLAGKNIQYF. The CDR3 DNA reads TGCAGTGCTAGTAGACTAGCGGGCAAAAACATTCAGTACTTC.

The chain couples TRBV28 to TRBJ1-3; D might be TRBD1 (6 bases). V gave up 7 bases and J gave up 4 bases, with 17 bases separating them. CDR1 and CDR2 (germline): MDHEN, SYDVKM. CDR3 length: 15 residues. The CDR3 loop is CASTLRGARGNTIYF. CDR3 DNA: TGTGCCAGCACCTTGCGGGGGGCGCGGGGAAACACCATATATTTT.

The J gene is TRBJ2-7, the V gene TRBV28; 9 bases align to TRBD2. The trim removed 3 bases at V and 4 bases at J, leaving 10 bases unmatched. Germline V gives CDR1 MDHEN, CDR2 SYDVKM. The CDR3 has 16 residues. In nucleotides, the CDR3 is TGTGCCAGCAGTTTTGGTCTGGGACTAGCCGGGTACGAGCAGTACTTC. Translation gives CASSFGLGLAGYEQYF.

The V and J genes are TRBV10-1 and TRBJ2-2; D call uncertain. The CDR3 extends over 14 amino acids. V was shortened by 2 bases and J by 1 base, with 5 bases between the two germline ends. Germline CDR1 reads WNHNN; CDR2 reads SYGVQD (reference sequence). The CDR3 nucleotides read TGCGCCAGCAGTGAGCCAGGGAACACCGGGGAGCTGTTTTTT. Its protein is CASSEPGNTGELFF.

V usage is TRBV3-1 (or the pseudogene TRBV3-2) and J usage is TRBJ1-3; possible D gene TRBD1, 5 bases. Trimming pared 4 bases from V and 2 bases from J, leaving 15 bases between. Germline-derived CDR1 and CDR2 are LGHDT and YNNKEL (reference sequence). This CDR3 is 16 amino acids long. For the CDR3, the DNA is TGTGCCAGCAGCCTTCGGGGGGGATTAGCTGGAAACACCATATATTTT. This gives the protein CASSLRGGLAGNTIYF.

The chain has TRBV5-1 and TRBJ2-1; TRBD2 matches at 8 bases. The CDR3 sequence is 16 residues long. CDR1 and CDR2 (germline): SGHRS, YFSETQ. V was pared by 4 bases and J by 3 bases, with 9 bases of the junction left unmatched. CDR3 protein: CASSPPEAGVYNEQFF. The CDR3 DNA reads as TGCGCCAGCAGCCCGCCGGAAGCGGGAGTCTACAATGAGCAGTTCTTC. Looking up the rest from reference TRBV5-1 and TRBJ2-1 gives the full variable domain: KAGVTQTPRYLIKTRGQQVTLSCSPISGHRSVSWYQQTPGQGLQFLFEYFSETQRNKGNFPGRFSGRQFSNSRSEMNVSTLELGDSALYLCASSPPEAGVYNEQFFGPGTRLTVL.

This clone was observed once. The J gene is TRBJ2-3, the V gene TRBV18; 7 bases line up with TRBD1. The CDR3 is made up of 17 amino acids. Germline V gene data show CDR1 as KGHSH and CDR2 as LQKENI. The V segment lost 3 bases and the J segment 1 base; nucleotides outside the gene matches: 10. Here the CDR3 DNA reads TGTGCCAGCTCACCTCTTCGACAGGGTATAGGCACAGATACGCAGTATTTT. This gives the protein CASSPLRQGIGTDTQYF.

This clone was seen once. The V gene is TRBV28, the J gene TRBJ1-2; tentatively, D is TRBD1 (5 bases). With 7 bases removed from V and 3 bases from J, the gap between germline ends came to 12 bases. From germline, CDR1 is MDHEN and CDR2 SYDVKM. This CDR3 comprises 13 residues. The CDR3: CASNPRADYGYTF. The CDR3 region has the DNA TGTGCCAGCAATCCCAGGGCCGACTATGGCTACACCTTC.

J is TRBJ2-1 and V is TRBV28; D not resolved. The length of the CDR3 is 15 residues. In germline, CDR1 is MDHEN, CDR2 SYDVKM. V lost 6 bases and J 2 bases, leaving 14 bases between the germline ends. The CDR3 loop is CASSPLRFAYNEQFF. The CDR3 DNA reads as TGTGCCAGCAGCCCCTTGAGGTTTGCCTACAATGAGCAGTTCTTC.

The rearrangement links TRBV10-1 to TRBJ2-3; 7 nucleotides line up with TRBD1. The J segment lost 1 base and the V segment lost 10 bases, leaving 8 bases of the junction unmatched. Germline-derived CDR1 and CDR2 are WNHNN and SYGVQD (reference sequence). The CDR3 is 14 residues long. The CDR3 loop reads CATGDSSRTDTQYF. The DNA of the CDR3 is TGCGCCACCGGGGACAGTTCACGCACAGATACGCAGTATTTT.

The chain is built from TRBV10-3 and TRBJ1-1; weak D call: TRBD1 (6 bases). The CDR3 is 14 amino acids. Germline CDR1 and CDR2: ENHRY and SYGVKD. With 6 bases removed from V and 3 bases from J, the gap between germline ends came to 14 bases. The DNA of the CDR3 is TGTGCCATCAGGCTACAGGGAGGGGACACTGAAGCTTTCTTT. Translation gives CAIRLQGGDTEAFF.

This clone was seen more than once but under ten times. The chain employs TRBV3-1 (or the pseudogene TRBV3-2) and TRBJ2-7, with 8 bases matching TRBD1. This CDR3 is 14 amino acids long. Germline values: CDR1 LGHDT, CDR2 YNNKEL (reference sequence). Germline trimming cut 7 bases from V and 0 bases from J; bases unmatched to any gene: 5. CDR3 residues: CASTYGTGSYEQYF. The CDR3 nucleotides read TGTGCCAGCACCTACGGGACAGGCTCCTACGAGCAGTACTTC.

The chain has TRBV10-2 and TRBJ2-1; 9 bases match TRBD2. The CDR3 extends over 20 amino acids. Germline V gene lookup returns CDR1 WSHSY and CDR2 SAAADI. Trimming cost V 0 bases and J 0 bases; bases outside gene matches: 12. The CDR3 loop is CASSESGRGLAWSSYNEQFF. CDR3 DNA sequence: TGCGCCAGCAGTGAGTCGGGGCGGGGACTAGCCTGGAGCTCCTACAATGAGCAGTTCTTC.

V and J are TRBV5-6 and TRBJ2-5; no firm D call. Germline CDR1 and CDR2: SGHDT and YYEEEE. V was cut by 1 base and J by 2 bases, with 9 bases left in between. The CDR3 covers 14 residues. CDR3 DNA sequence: TGTGCCAGCAGCTTGATGTTTCAACAAGAGACCCAGTACTTC. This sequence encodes CASSLMFQQETQYF. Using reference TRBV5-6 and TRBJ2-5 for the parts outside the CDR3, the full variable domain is DAGVTQSPTHLIKTRGQQVTLRCSPKSGHDTVSWYQQALGQGPQFIFQYYEEEERQRGNFPDRFSGHQFPNYSSELNVNALLLGDSALYLCASSLMFQQETQYFGPGTRLLVL.

DNA for the CDR3: TGTGCCAGCGGCTCCGGGAGCCCGGCGGGAAACACCATATATTTT. Amino acid sequence: CASGSGSPAGNTIYF. The chain links TRBV6-5 to TRBJ1-3; no firm D call. CDR3 length: 15 amino acids. The V end lost 8 bases, the J end lost 4 bases, and 18 bases lay between the germline ends. The germline V gene has CDR1 MNHEY and CDR2 SVGAGI.

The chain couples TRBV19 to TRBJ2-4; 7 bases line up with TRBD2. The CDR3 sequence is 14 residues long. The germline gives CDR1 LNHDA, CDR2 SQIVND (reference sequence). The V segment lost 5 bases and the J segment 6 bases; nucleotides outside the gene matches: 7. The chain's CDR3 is CASSHPLAVNIQYF. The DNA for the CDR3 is TGTGCCAGTAGTCATCCCCTAGCGGTAAACATTCAGTACTTC.

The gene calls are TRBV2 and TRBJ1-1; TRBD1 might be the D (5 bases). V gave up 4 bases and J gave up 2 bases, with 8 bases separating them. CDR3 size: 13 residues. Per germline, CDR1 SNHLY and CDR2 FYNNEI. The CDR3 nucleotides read TGTGCCAGCAGTGGGGGCAGAAACACTGAAGCTTTCTTT. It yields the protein CASSGGRNTEAFF. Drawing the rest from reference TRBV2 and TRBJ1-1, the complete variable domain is EPEVTQTPSHQVTQMGQEVILRCVPISNHLYFYWYRQILGQKVEFLVSFYNNEISEKSEIFDDQFSVERPDGSNFTLKIRSTKLEDSAMYFCASSGGRNTEAFFGQGTRLTVV.

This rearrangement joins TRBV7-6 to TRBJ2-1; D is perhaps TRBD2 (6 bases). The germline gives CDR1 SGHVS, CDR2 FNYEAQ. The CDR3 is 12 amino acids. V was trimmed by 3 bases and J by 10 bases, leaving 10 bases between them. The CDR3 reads CASSLEGREQFF. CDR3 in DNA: TGTGCCAGCAGCTTGGAGGGAAGGGAGCAGTTCTTC.

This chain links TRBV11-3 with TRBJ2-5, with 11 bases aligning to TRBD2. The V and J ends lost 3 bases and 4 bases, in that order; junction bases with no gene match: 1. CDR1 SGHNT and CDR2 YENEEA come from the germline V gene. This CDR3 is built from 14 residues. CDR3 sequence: CASSFSGRGETQYF. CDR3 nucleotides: TGTGCCAGCAGCTTTAGCGGGAGGGGAGAGACCCAGTACTTC.

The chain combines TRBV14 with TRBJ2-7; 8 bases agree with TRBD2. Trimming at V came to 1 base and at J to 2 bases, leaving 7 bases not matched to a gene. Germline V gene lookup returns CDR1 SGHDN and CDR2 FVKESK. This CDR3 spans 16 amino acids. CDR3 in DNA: TGTGCCAGCAGCCAAGTCGGACCGGGGGGGACCTACGAGCAGTACTTC. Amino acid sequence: CASSQVGPGGTYEQYF.

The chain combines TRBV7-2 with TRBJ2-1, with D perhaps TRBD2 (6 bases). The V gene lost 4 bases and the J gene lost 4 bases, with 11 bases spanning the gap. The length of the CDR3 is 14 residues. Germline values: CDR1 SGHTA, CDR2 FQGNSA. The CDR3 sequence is CASSSGTLYNEQFF. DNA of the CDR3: TGTGCCAGCAGCTCAGGGACTCTTTACAATGAGCAGTTCTTC.

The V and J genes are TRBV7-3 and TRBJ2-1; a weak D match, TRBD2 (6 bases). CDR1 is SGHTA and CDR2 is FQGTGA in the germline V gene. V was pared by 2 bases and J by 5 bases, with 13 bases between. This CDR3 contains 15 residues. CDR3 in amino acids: CASSLLGGDNNEQFF. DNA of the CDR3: TGTGCCAGCAGCTTACTGGGGGGAGATAACAATGAGCAGTTCTTC.

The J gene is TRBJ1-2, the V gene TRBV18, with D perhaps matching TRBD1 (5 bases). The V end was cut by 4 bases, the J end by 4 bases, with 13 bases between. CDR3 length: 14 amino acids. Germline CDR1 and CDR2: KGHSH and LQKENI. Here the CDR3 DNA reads TGTGCCAGCTCACAAGGCGTCACAGGCTATGGCTACACCTTC. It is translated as CASSQGVTGYGYTF.

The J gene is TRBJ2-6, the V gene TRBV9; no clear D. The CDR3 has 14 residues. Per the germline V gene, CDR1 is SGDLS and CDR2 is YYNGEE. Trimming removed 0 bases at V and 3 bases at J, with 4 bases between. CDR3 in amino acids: CASSVESGANVLTF. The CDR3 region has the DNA TGTGCCAGCAGCGTAGAGAGTGGGGCCAACGTCCTGACTTTC.

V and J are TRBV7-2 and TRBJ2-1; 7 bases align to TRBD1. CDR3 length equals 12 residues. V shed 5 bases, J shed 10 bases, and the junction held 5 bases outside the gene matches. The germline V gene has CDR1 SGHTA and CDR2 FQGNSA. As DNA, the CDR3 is TGTGCCAGCAGCGGTGGGACAGTAGAGCAGTTCTTC. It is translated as CASSGGTVEQFF.